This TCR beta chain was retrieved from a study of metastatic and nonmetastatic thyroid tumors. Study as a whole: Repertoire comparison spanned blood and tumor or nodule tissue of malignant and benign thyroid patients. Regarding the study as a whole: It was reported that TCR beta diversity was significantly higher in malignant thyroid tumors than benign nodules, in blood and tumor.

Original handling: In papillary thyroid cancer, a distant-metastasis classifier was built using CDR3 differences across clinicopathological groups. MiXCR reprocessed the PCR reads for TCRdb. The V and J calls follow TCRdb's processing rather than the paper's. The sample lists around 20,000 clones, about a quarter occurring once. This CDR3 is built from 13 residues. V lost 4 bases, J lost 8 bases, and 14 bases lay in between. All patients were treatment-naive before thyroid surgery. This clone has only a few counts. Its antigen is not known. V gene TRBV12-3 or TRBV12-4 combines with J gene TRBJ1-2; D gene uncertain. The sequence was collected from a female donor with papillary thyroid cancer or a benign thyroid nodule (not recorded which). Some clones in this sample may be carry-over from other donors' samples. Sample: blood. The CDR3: CASSYRAGLGYTF. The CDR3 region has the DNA TGTGCCAGCAGTTATAGGGCAGGTTTGGGCTACACCTTC.